The clone carrying this TCR beta chain was seen only a few times. The sample is drawn from a study of Graves' ophthalmopathy and Graves' hyperthyroidism. Germline assignment: CDR1 SEHNR and CDR2 FQNEAQ (reference sequence). The CDR3 extends over 15 amino acids. V lost 2 bases and J lost 7; bases outside the gene matches: 3. RNA transcripts yielded amplified TCR beta CDR3 regions. HTBI primers were used in a first-round RT-PCR, which preceded a second-round multiplex PCR. TCRdb reanalysed the multiplex PCR reads using MiXCR and keeps one entry per CDR3 protein. The data show about 1.1 million distinct CDR3 sequences, with about 36% seen just once and roughly 10% held by the top ten.

V and J are TRBV7-9 and TRBJ2-7; 15 nucleotides agree with TRBD2. Source material: peripheral blood or thyroid tissue (not recorded which). This receptor was obtained from an adult man with Graves' hyperthyroidism. The CDR3 nucleotides are TGTGCCAGCAGCTTACCGGGACTAGCGGGAGGTGAGCAGTACTTC. It specifies CASSLPGLAGGEQYF.